These 7 T cell receptor beta chains were all obtained from the same sample, sequenced in a study (dated by TCRdb to 2015 to 2016). Library generation was performed with RT-PCR. Reads for this sample came from an Illumina MiSeq. In-frame beta chains were kept once TCRdb had trimmed the public reads at Q25 with fastp and called clones with MiXCR. Identical CDR3 proteins give one entry, which carries the most common genes and DNA. This sample comprises more than 600,000 distinct CDR3 sequences, approximately 14% of them detected only once. The ten top clones hold 3.6% of the sample. Sequences were obtained from memory CD4+ T cells from blood. Every receptor here comes from a female donor in good health, serving as a healthy control.

This clonotype has more than one count but fewer than ten. In nucleotides, the CDR3 is TGCAGTGTGTACCATTATAACTATGGCTACACCTTC. Protein sequence: CSVYHYNYGYTF. The chain carries TRBV20-1 and TRBJ1-2; D gene unclear. The CDR3 spans 12 residues. The V end was cut by 7 bases, the J end by 1 base, with 10 bases between. Germline V CDR1 and CDR2: DFQATT, SNEGSKA (reference sequence).

This chain uses TRBV18 with TRBJ1-1; 7 bases are shared with TRBD1. V lost 6 bases to trimming and J lost 9 bases; unmatched junction nucleotides: 16. Germline CDR1 KGHSH, CDR2 LQKENI. This CDR3 region has 15 residues. As DNA, the CDR3 is TGTGCCAGCTCCCCTCCCGACAGGGATAAGGCCCAAGCTTTCTTT. Translating it yields CASSPPDRDKAQAFF. The full variable domain, completed using reference TRBV18 and TRBJ1-1, is NAGVMQNPRHLVRRRGQEARLRCSPMKGHSHVYWYRQLPEEGLKFMVYLQKENIIDESGMPKERFSAEFPKEGPSILRIQQVVRGDSAAYFCASSPPDRDKAQAFFGQGTRLTVV.

This clonotype was observed many times. The CDR3 loop is CSARTGPLNSNQPQHF. The CDR3 DNA reads TGCAGTGCTAGGACAGGGCCCCTGAATAGCAATCAGCCCCAGCATTTT. The chain employs TRBV20-1 and TRBJ1-5; 7 bases map to TRBD1. The junction had 8 bases not matched to a gene; V was cut back by 3 bases and J by 0 bases. Germline lookup yields CDR1 DFQATT and CDR2 SNEGSKA (reference sequence). The CDR3 is 16 amino acids.

The chain couples TRBV2 to TRBJ1-2; no clear D gene. This CDR3 comprises 13 residues. Deletions cut 4 bases from V and 6 bases from J, with 12 bases between. Germline CDR1 reads SNHLY; CDR2 reads FYNNEI. The CDR3 region is CASSAELGNGYTF. CDR3 coding DNA: TGTGCCAGCAGTGCGGAATTAGGAAATGGCTACACCTTC.

This clonotype showed up just a few times. This chain connects TRBV2 to TRBJ1-2; a weak D match, TRBD1 (5 bases). The V gene lost 4 bases and the J gene lost 6 bases, with 15 bases spanning the gap. Germline CDR1 SNHLY, CDR2 FYNNEI. The CDR3 has 14 amino acids. CDR3 DNA sequence: TGTGCCAGCAGTGTAATAGCGGGGGAGAATGGCTACACCTTC. It is translated as CASSVIAGENGYTF.

This clonotype appeared a few times. The V call is TRBV28, the J call TRBJ1-5, with D unresolved. Trimming took 3 bases from V and 1 from J, leaving 19 bases between them. CDR1 and CDR2 from the germline V gene are MDHEN and SYDVKM. CDR3 length: 18 residues. The CDR3 bases are TGTGCCAGCAGTTTCACGGCAGTGGCTTTTCGCAGCAATCAGCCCCAGCATTTT. Translation: CASSFTAVAFRSNQPQHF.

The V gene is TRBV20-1, the J gene TRBJ2-7; 9 bases line up with TRBD1. The trim removed 3 bases at V and 4 bases at J, leaving 10 bases unmatched. CDR3 size: 15 residues. Germline V gene data show CDR1 as DFQATT and CDR2 as SNEGSKA (reference sequence). CDR3 sequence: CSASAPGQGLYEQYF. The CDR3 DNA sequence: TGCAGTGCTAGCGCCCCGGGACAGGGTTTGTACGAGCAGTACTTC.